This section outlines one TCR beta chain sequence together with its context. The CDR3 is 12 residues long. V lost 1 base, J lost 7 bases, and 8 bases lay in between. This specimen belongs to a study of blood T cell repertoires in COVID-19. Data came from immunoSEQ multiplex PCR; TCRdb stores just in-frame clones and leaves some out. The sample carries around 230,000 clones, roughly 77% recorded once. The clonotype originates from a middle-aged man who had recovered from COVID-19. The chain is built from TRBV12-3 or TRBV12-4 and TRBJ2-7; TRBD2 might be the D (6 bases). The sequenced sample consisted of PBMCs or T cells enriched from blood (not recorded which). CDR3 DNA sequence: TGTGCCAGCAGTTTAGTACGGGGGGAGCAGTACTTC. Its protein product is CASSLVRGEQYF.